One and the same sample provided the 28 T cell receptor beta chains below, sequenced in a study of blood T cell repertoires in COVID-19. Profiled with immunoSEQ multiplex PCR; TCRdb holds only in-frame clones, not every one. The sample carries around 200,000 clones, 84% recorded once. The sequenced sample was peripheral blood. Every receptor here comes from a human donor in a cohort sampled during active COVID-19.

V and J are TRBV3-1 (or the pseudogene TRBV3-2) and TRBJ1-1, with a tentative D call TRBD1 (5 bases). The CDR3 is made up of 15 amino acids. V lost 4 bases and J lost 4, with 16 bases in between. CDR1 LGHDT and CDR2 YNNKEL come from the germline V gene (reference sequence). The CDR3: CASSPNDRGGTEAFF. The CDR3 DNA sequence: TGTGCCAGCAGCCCGAACGATCGGGGGGGCACTGAAGCTTTCTTT.

This rearrangement joins TRBV12-1 to TRBJ2-5; the DNA was not compared with TRBD2, the D call given in the table. TRBV12-1 is marked as a pseudogene. The CDR3 runs to 16 residues. This chain's CDR3 is CASSLTKRGSWETQYF. As DNA, the CDR3 is TGTGCCAGCAGCCTAACGAAGCGGGGGTCGTGGGAGACCCAGTACTTC.

This chain uses TRBV19 with TRBJ1-1, with D perhaps matching TRBD1 (6 bases). The CDR3 extends over 14 amino acids. The germline gives CDR1 LNHDA, CDR2 SQIVND (reference sequence). Trimming cost V 3 bases and J 4 bases, with 12 bases left between them. DNA of the CDR3: TGTGCCAGTAGTATGGGGGGGCTGGTCACTGAAGCTTTCTTT. This encodes CASSMGGLVTEAFF.

Only a few counts were recorded for this clone. This sequence joins TRBV7-9 and TRBJ1-1, with 7 nucleotides matching TRBD1. The CDR3 is 19 residues long. The V gene's germline CDR1 is SEHNR and CDR2 FQNEAQ (reference sequence). J was trimmed by 0 bases and V by 4 bases; bases with no gene match: 17. In nucleotides, the CDR3 is TGTGCCAGCAGCTCGTCCAATGCCGGGACAGAGTACCTGAACACTGAAGCTTTCTTT. Translated: CASSSSNAGTEYLNTEAFF.

Points on this clone: Since a much larger clone is just one base distant, this may be a read error. This same CDR3 is encoded by further DNA sequences in the sample. The chain couples TRBV5-1 to TRBJ1-1, with 7 bases aligning to TRBD1. The germline V gene has CDR1 SGHRS and CDR2 YFSETQ. V lost 4 bases, J lost 0 bases, and 0 bases stayed unmatched. This CDR3 is 13 amino acids long. This CDR3 reads CASSQGVNTEAFF. In DNA form, the CDR3 reads TGCGCCAGCAGCCAGGGGGTGAACACTGAAGCTTTCTTT.

The rearrangement links TRBV5-4 to TRBJ2-4; D is possibly TRBD2 (6 bases). Germline V lookup: CDR1 SGHNT, CDR2 YYREEE (reference sequence). CDR3 size: 15 residues. Trimming took off 4 bases at V and 6 bases at J, with 17 bases between the two ends. CDR3 DNA: TGTGCCAGCAGCCATGGGACTGCCTTGACAAACATTCAGTACTTC. Translating it yields CASSHGTALTNIQYF.

In its sample, this clone was seen a few times. The chain links TRBV7-9 to TRBJ2-3; maybe TRBD1 (6 bases). V lost 8 bases, J lost 2 bases, and 14 bases lay in between. CDR1 SEHNR and CDR2 FQNEAQ come from the germline V gene (reference sequence). The CDR3 is 14 residues long. CDR3 in amino acids: CASGGGRDTDTQYF. For the CDR3, the DNA is TGTGCCAGCGGTGGGGGCAGGGACACAGATACGCAGTATTTT.

The genes are TRBV5-6 and TRBJ2-2; 10 positions agree with TRBD1. Trimming took 7 bases from V and 3 from J; bases not matched to a gene: 3. Per the germline V gene, CDR1 is SGHDT and CDR2 is YYEEEE. CDR3 length: 14 residues. CDR3 loop: CASEDRGYTGELFF. The CDR3 bases are TGTGCCAGCGAGGACAGGGGGTACACCGGGGAGCTGTTTTTT.

The genes are TRBV3-1 (or the pseudogene TRBV3-2) and TRBJ1-3; D ambiguous. This CDR3 comprises 15 residues. Germline V CDR1 and CDR2: LGHDT, YNNKEL (reference sequence). Trimming took off 0 bases at V and 2 bases at J, with 8 bases between the two ends. The CDR3 DNA reads TGTGCCAGCAGCCAAGACAGTACTACTGGAAACACCATATATTTT. Amino acids: CASSQDSTTGNTIYF.

The chain has TRBV20-1 and TRBJ2-1; 11 bases fit TRBD2. CDR1 and CDR2 from the germline V gene are DFQATT and SNEGSKA (reference sequence). V gave up 3 bases and J gave up 7 bases; unmatched junction bases: 5. This CDR3 is built from 14 residues. The CDR3 DNA sequence: TGCAGTGCTAGTTTTAGCGGGGGGGGGAATGAGCAGTTCTTC. It encodes CSASFSGGGNEQFF.

V and J are TRBV5-6 and TRBJ2-1, with TRBD1 as a possible D gene (6 bases). This CDR3 is 15 amino acids long. CDR1 and CDR2 (germline): SGHDT, YYEEEE. Between the trimmed V and J ends, which lost 7 bases and 5 bases, there was a span of 19 bases. This CDR3 is CASGLGTLPDNEQFF. In DNA, the CDR3 is TGTGCCAGCGGCCTGGGGACACTTCCCGACAATGAGCAGTTCTTC.

The chain is built from TRBV4-2 and TRBJ1-5; D is ambiguous. The CDR3 has 15 amino acids. V lost 3 bases and J 6 bases, leaving 15 bases between the germline ends. CDR1 LGHNA and CDR2 YNFKEQ come from the germline V gene. This chain's CDR3 is CASSHLGGAGQPQHF. The CDR3 DNA is TGTGCCAGCAGCCATCTTGGAGGAGCAGGTCAGCCCCAGCATTTT.

The chain uses TRBV7-3 and TRBJ1-1; 9 bases are a match to TRBD1. Trimming took 5 bases from V and 4 from J; bases not matched to a gene: 8. CDR3 length equals 15 residues. Germline V gene sequence: CDR1 SGHTA, CDR2 FQGTGA. CDR3: CASSPTGQGGTEAFF. The CDR3 DNA follows: TGTGCCAGCAGCCCGACGGGACAGGGCGGCACTGAAGCTTTCTTT. The whole variable domain, remainder taken from reference TRBV7-3 and TRBJ1-1, is GAGVSQTPSNKVTEKGKYVELRCDPISGHTALYWYRQSLGQGPEFLIYFQGTGAADDSGLPNDRFFAVRPEGSVSTLKIQRTERGDSAVYLCASSPTGQGGTEAFFGQGTRLTVV.

Concerning this clone: A junction end diverges from the germline sequence, so it may reflect a read error. The chain has TRBV6-2 or TRBV6-3 and TRBJ1-4, with TRBD1 matching over 11 bases. There are 10 residues in the CDR3. CDR1 and CDR2 (germline): MNHEY, SVGEGT. The CDR3 reads CASSRDRGYF. The CDR3, as DNA: TGTGCCAGCAGTCGGGACAGGGGGTATTTT.

This clone showed up just a few times. The chain carries TRBV15 and TRBJ1-2; D perhaps matches TRBD1 (6 bases). V lost 0 bases and J 4 bases, leaving 12 bases between the germline ends. This CDR3 spans 15 amino acids. CDR1 is LNHNV, CDR2 YYDKDF, per germline (reference sequence). The CDR3 bases are TGTGCCACCAGCAGAGATCGGACAGCTTCCTATGGCTACACCTTC. This codes for CATSRDRTASYGYTF.

The genes are TRBV5-1 and TRBJ2-6; D remains unclear. Germline values: CDR1 SGHRS, CDR2 YFSETQ. There are 17 residues in the CDR3. V shed 4 bases and J shed 0 bases, with 14 bases lying between them. CDR3: CASSPEAASSGANVLTF. The DNA for the CDR3 is TGCGCCAGCAGCCCCGAAGCCGCTAGCTCTGGGGCCAACGTCCTGACTTTC. Drawing the rest from reference TRBV5-1 and TRBJ2-6, the complete variable domain is KAGVTQTPRYLIKTRGQQVTLSCSPISGHRSVSWYQQTPGQGLQFLFEYFSETQRNKGNFPGRFSGRQFSNSRSEMNVSTLELGDSALYLCASSPEAASSGANVLTFGAGSRLTVL.

The V and J genes are TRBV11-2 and TRBJ2-7; D may be TRBD1 (6 bases). With 5 bases removed from V and 0 bases from J, the gap between germline ends came to 8 bases. CDR3 length equals 13 residues. Germline V lookup: CDR1 SGHAT, CDR2 FQNNGV. CDR3 DNA sequence: TGTGCCAGCAGCAGACAGGCCTCCTACGAGCAGTACTTC. Amino acids: CASSRQASYEQYF.

The chain combines TRBV6-6 with TRBJ1-1; D not resolved. Trimming shortened V by 4 bases and J by 5 bases, and 8 bases separated the two germline ends. CDR3 length: 12 residues. CDR1 MNHNY and CDR2 SVGAGI come from the germline V gene (reference sequence). Here the CDR3 DNA reads TGTGCCAGCAGTTCCGCCGGGACTGAAGCTTTCTTT. It is translated as CASSSAGTEAFF.

V is TRBV6-6 and J is TRBJ1-4; 7 nucleotides agree with TRBD1. Germline V CDR1 and CDR2: MNHNY, SVGAGI (reference sequence). The CDR3 sequence is 13 residues long. V dropped 5 bases and J dropped 11; count of bases not matched to a gene: 8. The CDR3 DNA sequence: TGTGCCAGCAGTCACCAGGAACAGGGGAAACTGTTTTTT. Residues: CASSHQEQGKLFF.

The sample holds a few counts of this clone. This chain links TRBV19 with TRBJ1-1, with D unclear. Germline values: CDR1 LNHDA, CDR2 SQIVND (reference sequence). This CDR3 comprises 14 residues. Trimming left V 2 bases short and J 8 bases short, with 15 bases between. The CDR3 coding sequence is TGTGCCAGTAGTATACGTCAGAGTAGCATGGAAGCTTTCTTT. It specifies CASSIRQSSMEAFF.

J is TRBJ2-7 and V is TRBV2; 11 bases are a match to TRBD2. The CDR3 runs to 13 residues. Germline V gene data show CDR1 as SNHLY and CDR2 as FYNNEI. The trim removed 2 bases at V and 7 bases at J, leaving 1 base unmatched. This CDR3 is CASSETSGGEQYF. CDR3 bases: TGTGCCAGCAGTGAAACTAGCGGGGGTGAGCAGTACTTC.

CDR3 DNA: TGTGCCAGCAGTGAGGGGGGGCGCAGCTATGGCTACACCTTC. It is translated as CASSEGGRSYGYTF. The chain recombines TRBV2 with TRBJ1-2; tentatively, D is TRBD1 (6 bases). V lost 3 bases, J lost 4 bases, and 12 bases lay in between. Germline assignment: CDR1 SNHLY and CDR2 FYNNEI. This CDR3 contains 14 residues.

This CDR3 reads CAGGGGRYEQYF. DNA for the CDR3: TGTGCCGGTGGGGGAGGGCGCTACGAGCAGTACTTC. The chain is built from TRBV10-3 and TRBJ2-7, with TRBD2 matching over 7 bases. This CDR3 comprises 12 residues. Germline CDR1 reads ENHRY; CDR2 reads SYGVKD. Trimming cost V 11 bases and J 3 bases; bases outside gene matches: 7.

The chain employs TRBV19 and TRBJ1-6, with 9 bases fitting TRBD1. The CDR3 totals 17 residues. Germline-derived CDR1 and CDR2 are LNHDA and SQIVND (reference sequence). V was clipped by 5 bases and J by 2 bases; unmatched bases: 7. CDR3 nucleotide sequence: TGTGCCAGTAGTGCAAGGACAGGGGAAGCCTATAATTCACCCCTCCACTTT. It yields the protein CASSARTGEAYNSPLHF.

This clone appeared a few times. The V and J genes are TRBV27 and TRBJ2-2; the match to TRBD1 covers 8 bases. The V segment lost 4 bases and the J segment 3 bases; nucleotides outside the gene matches: 16. The germline gives CDR1 MNHEY, CDR2 SMNVEV (reference sequence). CDR3 size: 19 residues. CDR3 region: CASSSYKGQGTTHTGELFF. DNA for the CDR3: TGTGCCAGCAGTTCCTATAAAGGACAGGGAACGACCCACACCGGGGAGCTGTTTTTT.

V usage is TRBV7-3 and J usage is TRBJ1-6; possibly TRBD1 for D (6 bases). The germline V gene has CDR1 SGHTA and CDR2 FQGTGA. V dropped 5 bases and J dropped 6 bases, with 11 bases sitting between them. There are 14 residues in the CDR3. The CDR3 is CASSQGTFNSPLHF. The CDR3 coding sequence is TGTGCCAGCAGCCAGGGGACCTTTAATTCACCCCTCCACTTT.

The genes are TRBV7-2 and TRBJ2-4; tentative D call: TRBD2 (6 bases). The CDR3 extends over 14 amino acids. The V end was cut by 4 bases, the J end by 8 bases, with 15 bases between. CDR1 is SGHTA, CDR2 FQGNSA, per germline. This CDR3 is CASSSPTIADIQYF. The CDR3 coding sequence is TGTGCCAGCAGCTCACCGACGATAGCGGACATTCAGTACTTC. Full variable domain (remainder filled in from reference TRBV7-2 and TRBJ2-4): GAGVSQSPSNKVTEKGKDVELRCDPISGHTALYWYRQSLGQGLEFLIYFQGNSAPDKSGLPSDRFSAERTGGSVSTLTIQRTQQEDSAVYLCASSSPTIADIQYFGAGTRLSVL.

This clone was seen once. The DNA of the CDR3 is TGCGCCAGCAGTGAGTTCGTGGGGGGGCTGAACAATGAGCAGTTCTTC. Its translation is CASSEFVGGLNNEQFF. The rearrangement joins TRBV10-1 to TRBJ2-1; perhaps TRBD2 as D (7 bases). V gave up 1 base and J gave up 5 bases, with 15 bases separating them. This CDR3 is 16 amino acids long. Per the germline V gene, CDR1 is WNHNN and CDR2 is SYGVQD (reference sequence).